Below, 4 T cell receptor beta chains from the same sample are listed, as sequenced in a study of blood T cell repertoires in COVID-19. Clones were read by immunoSEQ multiplex PCR, and TCRdb kept only the in-frame ones, dropping some. The table has 150,000 to 200,000 clones, over 90% seen once. The sample was peripheral blood. The receptors stem from a man aged 50 to 59 with acute or convalescent COVID-19.

The chain's CDR3 is CASSGTAGVTGQFF. CDR3 bases: TGTGCCAGTAGTGGGACCGCCGGCGTGACAGGGCAGTTCTTC. The rearrangement joins TRBV19 to TRBJ2-1; possible D gene TRBD1, 6 bases. Germline V gene sequence: CDR1 LNHDA, CDR2 SQIVND (reference sequence). This CDR3 contains 14 residues. The V end was cut by 5 bases, the J end by 12 bases, with 20 bases between.

The chain's CDR3 is CASSLGLAGTGELFF. CDR3 sequence (DNA): TGCGCCAGCAGCTTAGGACTAGCGGGAACCGGGGAGCTGTTTTTT. The chain links TRBV5-1 to TRBJ2-2, with 12 bases identical to TRBD2. Germline CDR1 SGHRS, CDR2 YFSETQ. The V and J ends lost 2 bases and 5 bases, in that order; junction bases with no gene match: 1. The CDR3 runs to 15 residues.

J is TRBJ2-2 and V is TRBV18; D remains unclear. The germline V gene encodes CDR1 KGHSH and CDR2 LQKENI. The CDR3 runs to 14 residues. Trimming pared 4 bases from V and 1 base from J, leaving 7 bases between. For the CDR3, the DNA is TGTGCCAGCTCACAGTCGGGGAACACCGGGGAGCTGTTTTTT. This translates into CASSQSGNTGELFF.

The V gene is TRBV18, the J gene TRBJ1-4, with 7 bases lining up with TRBD1. CDR3 length: 17 amino acids. Germline V gene lookup returns CDR1 KGHSH and CDR2 LQKENI. V gave up 5 bases and J gave up 0 bases; unmatched junction bases: 9. The CDR3 nucleotides are TGTGCCAGCTCAAGTTTCACAGGGGAGGCAACTAATGAAAAACTGTTTTTT. Translated: CASSSFTGEATNEKLFF. The full variable domain, in which reference TRBV18 and TRBJ1-4 provide the parts outside the CDR3, is NAGVMQNPRHLVRRRGQEARLRCSPMKGHSHVYWYRQLPEEGLKFMVYLQKENIIDESGMPKERFSAEFPKEGPSILRIQQVVRGDSAAYFCASSSFTGEATNEKLFFGSGTQLSVL.